This T cell receptor beta chain was recovered during a study of blood T cell repertoires in COVID-19. In the study's own analysis: Scientists estimated how many nucleated cells there were by amplifying reference gene primers. This table comes from immunoSEQ multiplex PCR, and its TCRdb copy is limited to in-frame clones, with some not included. V, J and clone size are taken as reported in that table, and D and trimming were inferred from the DNA itself. The table records 150,000 to 180,000 clones, around 79% of them present only once. There are 15 residues in the CDR3. The germline V and J ends were trimmed by 1 base and 4 bases, with 14 bases remaining between them. Per the germline V gene, CDR1 is SGHRS and CDR2 is YFSETQ.

This receptor was obtained from a man older than 75 with acute or convalescent COVID-19. The chain joins TRBV5-1 to TRBJ1-1; the D gene is possibly TRBD1 (6 bases). Source material: peripheral blood. The CDR3 DNA is TGCGCCAGCAGCTTGTGGAACAGGGAGGGCACTGAAGCTTTCTTT. Its protein product is CASSLWNREGTEAFF.